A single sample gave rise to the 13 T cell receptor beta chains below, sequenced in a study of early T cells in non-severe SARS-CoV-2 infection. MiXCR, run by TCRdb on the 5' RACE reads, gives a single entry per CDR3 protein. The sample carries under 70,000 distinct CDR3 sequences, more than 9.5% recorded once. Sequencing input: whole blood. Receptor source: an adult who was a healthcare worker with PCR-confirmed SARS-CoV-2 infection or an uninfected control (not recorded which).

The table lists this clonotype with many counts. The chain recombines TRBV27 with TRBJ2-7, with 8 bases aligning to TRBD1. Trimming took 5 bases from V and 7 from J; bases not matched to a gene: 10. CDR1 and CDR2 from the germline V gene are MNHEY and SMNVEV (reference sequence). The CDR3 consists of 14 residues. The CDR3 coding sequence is TGTGCCAGCAGTAAAGACAGGGGATCTGGGGAGCAGTACTTC. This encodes CASSKDRGSGEQYF.

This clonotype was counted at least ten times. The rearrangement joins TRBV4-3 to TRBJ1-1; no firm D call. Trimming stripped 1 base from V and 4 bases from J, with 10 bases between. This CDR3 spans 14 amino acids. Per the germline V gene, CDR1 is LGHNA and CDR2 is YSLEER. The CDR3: CASSQADGFTEAFF. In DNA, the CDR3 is TGCGCCAGCAGCCAAGCAGACGGCTTCACTGAAGCTTTCTTT.

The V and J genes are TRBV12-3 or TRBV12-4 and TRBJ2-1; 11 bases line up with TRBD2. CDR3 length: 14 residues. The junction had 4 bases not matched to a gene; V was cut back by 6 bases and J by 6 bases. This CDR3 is CASRGTSGSNEQFF. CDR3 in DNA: TGTGCCAGCAGAGGGACTAGCGGCTCCAATGAGCAGTTCTTC.

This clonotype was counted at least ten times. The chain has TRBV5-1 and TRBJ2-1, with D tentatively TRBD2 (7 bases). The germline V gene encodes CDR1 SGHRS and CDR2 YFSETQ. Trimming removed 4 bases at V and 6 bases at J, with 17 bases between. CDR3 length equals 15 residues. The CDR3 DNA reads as TGCGCCAGCAGCCCAGGGAGGGGGGGCTTCAATGAGCAGTTCTTC. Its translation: CASSPGRGGFNEQFF.

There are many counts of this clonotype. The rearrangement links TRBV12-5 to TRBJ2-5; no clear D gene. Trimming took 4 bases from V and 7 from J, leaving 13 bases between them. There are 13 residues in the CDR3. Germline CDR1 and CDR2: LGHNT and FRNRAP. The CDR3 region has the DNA TGTGCTAGTGGTTCCGACTCCCCAGGGACCCAGTACTTC. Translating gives CASGSDSPGTQYF.

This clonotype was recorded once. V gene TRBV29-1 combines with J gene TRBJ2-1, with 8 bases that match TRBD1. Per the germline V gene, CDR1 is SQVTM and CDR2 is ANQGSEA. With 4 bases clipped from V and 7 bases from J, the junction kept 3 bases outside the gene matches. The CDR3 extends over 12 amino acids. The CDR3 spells CSVGTGRNEQFF. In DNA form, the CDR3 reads TGCAGCGTTGGGACAGGGAGGAATGAGCAGTTCTTC.

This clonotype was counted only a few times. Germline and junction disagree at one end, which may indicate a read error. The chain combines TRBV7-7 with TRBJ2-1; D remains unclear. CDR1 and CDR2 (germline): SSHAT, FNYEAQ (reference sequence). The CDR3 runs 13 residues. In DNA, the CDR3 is TGTGCTAGCAGCGCACTGGGGAACAATGAGCAGTTCTTC. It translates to CASSALGNNEQFF.

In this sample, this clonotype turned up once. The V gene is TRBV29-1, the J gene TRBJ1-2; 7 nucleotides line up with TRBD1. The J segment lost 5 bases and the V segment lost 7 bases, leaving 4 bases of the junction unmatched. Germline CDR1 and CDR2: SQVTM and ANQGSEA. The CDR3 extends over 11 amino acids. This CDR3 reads CSGTGEYGYTF. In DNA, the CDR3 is TGCAGCGGCACAGGGGAGTATGGCTACACCTTC.

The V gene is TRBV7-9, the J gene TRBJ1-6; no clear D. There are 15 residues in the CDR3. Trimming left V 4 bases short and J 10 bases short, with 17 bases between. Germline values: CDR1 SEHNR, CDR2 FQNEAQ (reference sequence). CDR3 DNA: TGTGCCAGCAGCTCCGATCCCGGGTCCGGGTCACCCCTCCACTTT. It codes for CASSSDPGSGSPLHF.

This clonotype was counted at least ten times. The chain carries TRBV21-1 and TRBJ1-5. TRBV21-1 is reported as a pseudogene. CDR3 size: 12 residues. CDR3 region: CASGRRRQPQHF. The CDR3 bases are TGTGCCAGCGGGAGAAGGAGACAGCCCCAGCATTTT.

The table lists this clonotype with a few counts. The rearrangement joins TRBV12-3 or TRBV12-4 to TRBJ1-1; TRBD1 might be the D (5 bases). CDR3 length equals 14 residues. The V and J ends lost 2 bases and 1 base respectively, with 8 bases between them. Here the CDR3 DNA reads TGTGCCAGCAGTTTAAGGGGTGAGAACACTGAAGCTTTCTTT. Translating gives CASSLRGENTEAFF.

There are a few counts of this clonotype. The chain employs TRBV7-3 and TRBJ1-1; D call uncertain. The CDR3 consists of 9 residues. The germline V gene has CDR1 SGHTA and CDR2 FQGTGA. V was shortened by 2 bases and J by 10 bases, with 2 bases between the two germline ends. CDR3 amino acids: CASSLGAFF. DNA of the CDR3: TGTGCCAGCAGCTTAGGAGCTTTCTTT.

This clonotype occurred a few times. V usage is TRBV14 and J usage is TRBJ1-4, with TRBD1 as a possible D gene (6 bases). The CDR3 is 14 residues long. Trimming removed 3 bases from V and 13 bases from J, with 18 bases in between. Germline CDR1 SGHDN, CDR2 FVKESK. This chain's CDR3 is CASSQVGGAGRLFF. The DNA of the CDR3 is TGTGCCAGCAGCCAGGTTGGGGGCGCAGGCAGACTGTTTTTT.